This passage covers 20 T cell receptor beta chains from one sample sequenced in a study of OX40 agonist ivuxolimab in advanced cancers. Measured with immunoSEQ multiplex PCR; TCRdb has only the in-frame clones, and not every one. The sample holds under 100,000 clones, less than 90% seen once. The specimen was CD4+ or CD8+ T cells sorted from blood, collected in a trial of the OX40 agonist ivuxolimab. These receptor sequences come from an adult with an advanced solid tumor such as melanoma, head and neck, liver or kidney cancer.

The J gene is TRBJ1-2, the V gene TRBV4-2; no clear D. Trimming removed 0 bases from V and 8 bases from J, with 22 bases in between. This CDR3 is 17 amino acids long. Germline loops: CDR1 LGHNA, CDR2 YNFKEQ. For the CDR3, the DNA is TGTGCCAGCAGCCAAGAGGGAGGACTCCTCACGACGGGCGGCTACACCTTC. Amino acid sequence: CASSQEGGLLTTGGYTF.

The CDR3 reads CASSRDSGQETQYF. The CDR3 DNA sequence: TGTGCCAGCAGCCGGGACTCTGGGCAAGAGACCCAGTACTTC. This rearrangement joins TRBV9 to TRBJ2-5; possibly TRBD2 for D (6 bases). V shed 4 bases and J shed 2 bases, with 12 bases lying between them. Germline values: CDR1 SGDLS, CDR2 YYNGEE. The CDR3 has 14 amino acids.

The chain couples TRBV6-5 to TRBJ1-1, with D possibly being TRBD1 (5 bases). Looked up from germline, CDR1 is MNHEY and CDR2 is SVGAGI. V was cut by 0 bases and J by 4 bases, with 12 bases left in between. CDR3 length equals 15 residues. The CDR3: CASSYSDGGSTEAFF. CDR3 nucleotides: TGTGCCAGCAGTTACTCCGATGGGGGTAGCACTGAAGCTTTCTTT.

The V and J genes are TRBV20-1 and TRBJ2-1, with D unresolved. Trimming took 2 bases from V and 6 from J, leaving 2 bases between them. In germline, CDR1 is DFQATT, CDR2 SNEGSKA (reference sequence). The CDR3 has 10 residues. This CDR3 is CSARRNEQFF. DNA for the CDR3: TGCAGTGCTAGACGCAATGAGCAGTTCTTC.

The rearrangement links TRBV2 to TRBJ2-7, with no clear D. V was cut by 6 bases and J by 0 bases, with 6 bases left in between. The CDR3 is 12 residues long. Germline loops: CDR1 SNHLY, CDR2 FYNNEI. CDR3 in amino acids: CASRADSYEQYF. In DNA form, the CDR3 reads TGTGCCAGCAGGGCTGACTCCTACGAGCAGTACTTC.

This chain connects TRBV11-2 to TRBJ1-1; no definite D call. The CDR3 is made up of 13 amino acids. In germline, CDR1 is SGHAT, CDR2 FQNNGV. Trimming left V 0 bases short and J 13 bases short, with 15 bases between. The CDR3 loop is CASSLETLGKVFF. The CDR3 DNA reads TGTGCCAGCAGCTTAGAGACCCTGGGGAAGGTTTTCTTT. Full variable domain (rest looked up from reference TRBV11-2 and TRBJ1-1): EAGVAQSPRYKIIEKRQSVAFWCNPISGHATLYWYQQILGQGPKLLIQFQNNGVVDDSQLPKDRFSAERLKGVDSTLKIQPAKLEDSAVYLCASSLETLGKVFFGQGTRLTVV.

CDR3 bases: TGCAGCGTTGGGCACGGGGGACAGTTTGCCTACAATGAGCAGTTCTTC. Translation: CSVGHGGQFAYNEQFF. V usage is TRBV29-1 and J usage is TRBJ2-1; perhaps TRBD1 as D (7 bases). The CDR3 has 16 amino acids. CDR1 SQVTM and CDR2 ANQGSEA come from the germline V gene. V shed 4 bases and J shed 2 bases, with 18 bases lying between them.

V gene TRBV2 combines with J gene TRBJ2-1; D perhaps matches TRBD2 (7 bases). Between the trimmed V and J ends, which lost 11 bases and 3 bases, there was a span of 14 bases. CDR1 SNHLY and CDR2 FYNNEI come from the germline V gene. The CDR3 runs to 13 residues. The CDR3 sequence is CAQGGGGYNEQFF. Written as DNA, the CDR3 is TGTGCCCAGGGCGGGGGCGGCTACAATGAGCAGTTCTTC.

The chain couples TRBV29-1 to TRBJ2-1; D gene ambiguous. Germline V gene data show CDR1 as SQVTM and CDR2 as ANQGSEA. Trimming removed 4 bases from V and 10 bases from J, with 5 bases in between. The CDR3 loop spans 9 amino acids. In DNA form, the CDR3 reads TGCAGCGTTGGAAAGGAGCAGTTCTTC. Amino acid sequence: CSVGKEQFF.

This sequence joins TRBV7-6 and TRBJ1-6, with D possibly being TRBD1 (6 bases). CDR1 and CDR2 (germline): SGHVS, FNYEAQ. This CDR3 contains 14 residues. Trimming left V 1 base short and J 14 bases short, with 15 bases between. CDR3 DNA: TGTGCCAGCAGCTTAGGTGGGACACGTGAAACCCTCCACTTT. Protein sequence: CASSLGGTRETLHF. Full variable domain (missing parts from reference TRBV7-6 and TRBJ1-6): GAGVSQSPRYKVTKRGQDVALRCDPISGHVSLYWYRQALGQGPEFLTYFNYEAQQDKSGLPNDRFSAERPEGSISTLTIQRTEQRDSAMYRCASSLGGTRETLHFGNGTRLTVT.

The chain is built from TRBV10-3 and TRBJ2-5; 13 bases line up with TRBD2. Germline V gene lookup returns CDR1 ENHRY and CDR2 SYGVKD. After removal of 8 bases from V and 2 bases from J, the junction contained 5 bases not matched to a gene. The CDR3 extends over 15 amino acids. For the CDR3, the DNA is TGTGCCATCTCGGGGACTAGCGGGGCTCAAGAGACCCAGTACTTC. It translates to CAISGTSGAQETQYF.

The count of this clone is one. V usage is TRBV7-2 and J usage is TRBJ2-1, with a possible D match to TRBD2 (5 bases). The CDR3 is 15 amino acids. The germline V gene encodes CDR1 SGHTA and CDR2 FQGNSA. Trimming took 1 base from V and 1 from J, leaving 8 bases between them. Written as DNA, the CDR3 is TGTGCCAGCAGCTTAGACAGCGGTTCCTACAATGAGCAGTTCTTC. It is translated as CASSLDSGSYNEQFF.

The rearrangement links TRBV5-6 to TRBJ2-3, with 9 bases fitting TRBD1. The germline gives CDR1 SGHDT, CDR2 YYEEEE. This CDR3 spans 16 amino acids. With 4 bases clipped from V and 6 bases from J, the junction kept 12 bases outside the gene matches. CDR3 region: CASSLRQGGPWDTQYF. In DNA form, the CDR3 reads TGTGCCAGCAGCCTCAGACAGGGGGGGCCTTGGGATACGCAGTATTTT.

V usage is TRBV7-2 and J usage is TRBJ2-7; 7 nucleotides agree with TRBD1. Germline V gene sequence: CDR1 SGHTA, CDR2 FQGNSA. The V gene end was trimmed by 1 base and the J gene end by 2 bases; junction bases not matched to a gene: 2. There are 14 residues in the CDR3. Here the CDR3 DNA reads TGTGCCAGCAGCTTAGATACAGGGGCCTACGAGCAGTACTTC. It encodes CASSLDTGAYEQYF.

J is TRBJ2-4 and V is TRBV28, with a tentative D call TRBD2 (7 bases). This CDR3 is 14 amino acids long. Germline V CDR1 and CDR2: MDHEN, SYDVKM. The CDR3 loop reads CVTSNGGGRNIQYF. As DNA, the CDR3 is TGTGTCACCTCCAATGGGGGGGGGCGGAACATTCAGTACTTC.

The V and J genes are TRBV6-6 and TRBJ1-5, with 8 bases lining up with TRBD1. The CDR3 is 15 residues long. Germline CDR1 reads MNHNY; CDR2 reads SVGAGI (reference sequence). J was trimmed by 5 bases and V by 5 bases; bases with no gene match: 8. The CDR3 DNA reads as TGTGCCAGCAGTCGCGGACAGGGAGGAGATCAGCCCCAGCATTTT. Residues: CASSRGQGGDQPQHF.

The table lists this clone with a few counts. The chain employs TRBV6-1 and TRBJ2-3; the match to TRBD1 covers 7 bases. The CDR3 has 14 amino acids. Looked up from germline, CDR1 is MNHNS and CDR2 is SASEGT. V shed 10 bases, J shed 2 bases, and the junction held 9 bases outside the gene matches. CDR3 amino acids: CAIQGETNTDTQYF. In DNA, the CDR3 is TGTGCCATCCAGGGGGAAACCAACACAGATACGCAGTATTTT.

This clone occurred a few times. The V and J genes are TRBV19 and TRBJ1-1, with D possibly matching TRBD1 (6 bases). The V end lost 1 base, the J end lost 5 bases, and 11 bases lay between the germline ends. This CDR3 contains 14 residues. Germline CDR1 is LNHDA and CDR2 is SQIVND (reference sequence). The CDR3 DNA reads as TGTGCCAGTAGTATAGGAGGGGGTGGGACTGAAGCTTTCTTT. Its translation: CASSIGGGGTEAFF.

The chain couples TRBV10-3 to TRBJ1-2, with D hard to call. The CDR3 sequence is 11 residues long. The germline V and J ends were trimmed by 2 bases and 10 bases, with 8 bases remaining between them. Germline V lookup: CDR1 ENHRY, CDR2 SYGVKD. Here the CDR3 reads CAISERTSYTF. The DNA of the CDR3 is TGTGCCATCAGTGAGAGGACCTCCTACACCTTC.

This rearrangement joins TRBV5-1 to TRBJ1-1, with TRBD1 matching 9 bases. V was clipped by 4 bases and J by 1 base; unmatched bases: 2. This CDR3 spans 14 amino acids. The germline V gene encodes CDR1 SGHRS and CDR2 YFSETQ. CDR3 protein: CASSRGQGNTEAFF. The CDR3, as DNA: TGCGCCAGCAGCCGGGGACAGGGGAACACTGAAGCTTTCTTT.